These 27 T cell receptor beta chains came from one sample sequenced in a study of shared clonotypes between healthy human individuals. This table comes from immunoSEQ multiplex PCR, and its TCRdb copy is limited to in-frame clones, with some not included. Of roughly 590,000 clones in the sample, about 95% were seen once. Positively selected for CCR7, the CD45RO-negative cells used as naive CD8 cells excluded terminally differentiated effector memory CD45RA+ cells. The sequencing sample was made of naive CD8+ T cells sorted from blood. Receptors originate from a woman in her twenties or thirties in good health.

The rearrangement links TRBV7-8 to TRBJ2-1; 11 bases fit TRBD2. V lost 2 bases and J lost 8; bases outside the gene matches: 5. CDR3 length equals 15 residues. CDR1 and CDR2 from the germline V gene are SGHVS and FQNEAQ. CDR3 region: CASSLYSGRAYEQFF. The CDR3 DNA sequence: TGTGCCAGCAGCTTATATAGCGGGAGGGCGTATGAGCAGTTCTTC.

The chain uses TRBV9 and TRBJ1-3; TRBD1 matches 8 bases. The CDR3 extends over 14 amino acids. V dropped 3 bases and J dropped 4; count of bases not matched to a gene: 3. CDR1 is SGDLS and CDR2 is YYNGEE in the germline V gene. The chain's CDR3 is CASSAGTGGNTIYF. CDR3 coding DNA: TGTGCCAGCAGCGCGGGGACAGGAGGAAACACCATATATTTT.

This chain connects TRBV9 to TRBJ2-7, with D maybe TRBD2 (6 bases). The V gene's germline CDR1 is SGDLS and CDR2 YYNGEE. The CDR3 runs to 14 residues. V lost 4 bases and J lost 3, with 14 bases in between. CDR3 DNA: TGTGCCAGCAGCTCGACTAGTTGGGACTACGAGCAGTACTTC. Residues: CASSSTSWDYEQYF.

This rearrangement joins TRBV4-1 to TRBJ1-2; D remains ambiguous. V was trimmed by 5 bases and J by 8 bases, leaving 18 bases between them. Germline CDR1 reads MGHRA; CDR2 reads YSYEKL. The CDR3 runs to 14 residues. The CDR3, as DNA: TGCGCCAGCAGCGTGCGCTTGACATCCCGGGGCTACACCTTC. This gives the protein CASSVRLTSRGYTF.

The CDR3 nucleotides are TGTGCCAGCAAGGCGGGAGGCCACGAGCAGTACTTC. Translating gives CASKAGGHEQYF. J is TRBJ2-7 and V is TRBV27, with 8 bases lining up with TRBD2. The ends lost 7 bases at V and 5 bases at J; junction bases unmatched: 4. The germline V gene has CDR1 MNHEY and CDR2 SMNVEV (reference sequence). The CDR3 length is 12 residues.

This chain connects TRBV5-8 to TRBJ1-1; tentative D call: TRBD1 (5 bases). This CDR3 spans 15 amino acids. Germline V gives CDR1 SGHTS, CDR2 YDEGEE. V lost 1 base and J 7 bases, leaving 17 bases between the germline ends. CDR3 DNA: TGTGCCAGCAGCTTGCCCTCAGGGAATCATAATGAAGCTTTCTTT. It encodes CASSLPSGNHNEAFF.

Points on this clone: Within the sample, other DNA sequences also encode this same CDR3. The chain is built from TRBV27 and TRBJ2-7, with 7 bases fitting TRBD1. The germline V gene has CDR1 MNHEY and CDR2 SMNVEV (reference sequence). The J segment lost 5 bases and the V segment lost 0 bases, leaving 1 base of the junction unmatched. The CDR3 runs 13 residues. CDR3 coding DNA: TGTGCCAGCAGTTTATCCAGGGGGAACGAGCAGTACTTC. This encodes CASSLSRGNEQYF.

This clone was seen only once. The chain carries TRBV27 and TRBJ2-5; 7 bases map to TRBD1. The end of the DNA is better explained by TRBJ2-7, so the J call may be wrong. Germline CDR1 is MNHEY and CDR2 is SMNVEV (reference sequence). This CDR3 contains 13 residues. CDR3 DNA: TGTGCCAGCAGTTATGACAGGGCCAACGAGCAGTACTTC. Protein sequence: CASSYDRANEQYF.

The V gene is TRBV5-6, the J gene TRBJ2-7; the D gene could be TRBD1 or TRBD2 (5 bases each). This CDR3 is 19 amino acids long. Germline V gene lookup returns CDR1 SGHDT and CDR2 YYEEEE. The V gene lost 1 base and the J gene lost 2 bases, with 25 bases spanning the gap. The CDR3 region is CASSLIPGRLGMKAYEQYF. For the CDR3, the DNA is TGTGCCAGCAGCTTGATACCAGGGCGGCTCGGGATGAAAGCCTACGAGCAGTACTTC.

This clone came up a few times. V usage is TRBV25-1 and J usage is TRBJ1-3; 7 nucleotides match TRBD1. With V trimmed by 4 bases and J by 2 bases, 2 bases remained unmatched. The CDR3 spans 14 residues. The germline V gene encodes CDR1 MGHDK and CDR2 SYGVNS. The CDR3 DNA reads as TGTGCCAGCAGTGTTAGGGGGCCTGGAAACACCATATATTTT. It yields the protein CASSVRGPGNTIYF. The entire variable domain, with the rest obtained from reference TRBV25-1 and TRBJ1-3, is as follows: EADIYQTPRYLVIGTGKKITLECSQTMGHDKMYWYQQDPGMELHLIHYSYGVNSTEKGDLSSESTVSRIRTEHFPLTLESARPSHTSQYLCASSVRGPGNTIYFGEGSWLTVV.

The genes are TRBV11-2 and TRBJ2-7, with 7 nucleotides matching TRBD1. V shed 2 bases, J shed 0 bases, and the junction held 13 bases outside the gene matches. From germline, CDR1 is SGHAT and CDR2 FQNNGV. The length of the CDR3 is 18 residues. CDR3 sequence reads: CASSLFPRLGQSSYEQYF. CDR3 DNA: TGTGCCAGCAGCTTATTTCCCCGTCTGGGACAGAGCTCCTACGAGCAGTACTTC.

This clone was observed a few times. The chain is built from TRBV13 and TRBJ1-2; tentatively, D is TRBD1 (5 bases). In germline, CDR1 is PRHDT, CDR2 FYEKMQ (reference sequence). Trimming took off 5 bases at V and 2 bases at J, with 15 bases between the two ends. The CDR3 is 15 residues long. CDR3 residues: CASSRGASENYGYTF. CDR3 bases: TGTGCCAGCAGCCGAGGGGCTTCTGAAAACTATGGCTACACCTTC.

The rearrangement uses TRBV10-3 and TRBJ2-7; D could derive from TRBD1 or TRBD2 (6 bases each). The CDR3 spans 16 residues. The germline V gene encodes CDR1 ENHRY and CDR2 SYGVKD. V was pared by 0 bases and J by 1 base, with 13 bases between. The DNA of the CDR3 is TGTGCCATCAGTGAGTCGTTCGAGGGGGGTTCCTACGAGCAGTACTTC. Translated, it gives CAISESFEGGSYEQYF.

DNA of the CDR3: TGTGCCAGCAGTTTAATCCAGGGGGCGTGGGACATTCAGTACTTC. It translates to CASSLIQGAWDIQYF. The V and J genes are TRBV27 and TRBJ2-4; 8 positions agree with TRBD1. CDR3 length equals 15 residues. Losses at the gene ends were 2 bases for V and 8 bases for J; bases not matched to a gene: 8. The germline V gene has CDR1 MNHEY and CDR2 SMNVEV (reference sequence).

Here the CDR3 reads CASSARVGLDEQFF. DNA of the CDR3: TGTGCCAGCAGCGCCCGAGTTGGTCTAGATGAGCAGTTCTTC. The chain is built from TRBV9 and TRBJ2-1, with D uncertain. Trimming took 3 bases from V and 8 from J, leaving 15 bases between them. Germline V gives CDR1 SGDLS, CDR2 YYNGEE. The CDR3 covers 14 residues.

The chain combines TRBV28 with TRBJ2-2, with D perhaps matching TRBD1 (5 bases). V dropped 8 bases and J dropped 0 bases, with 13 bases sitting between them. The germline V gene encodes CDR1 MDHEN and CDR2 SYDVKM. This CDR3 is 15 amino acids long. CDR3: CASDQGATNTGELFF. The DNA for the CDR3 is TGTGCCAGCGATCAAGGGGCTACGAACACCGGGGAGCTGTTTTTT.

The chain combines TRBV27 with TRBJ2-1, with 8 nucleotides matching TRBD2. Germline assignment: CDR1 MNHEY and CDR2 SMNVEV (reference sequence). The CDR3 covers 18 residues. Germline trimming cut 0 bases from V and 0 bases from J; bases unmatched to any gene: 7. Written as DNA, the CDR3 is TGTGCCAGCAGTTTATCTTTAGCGGGATGGAGCTCCTACAATGAGCAGTTCTTC. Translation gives CASSLSLAGWSSYNEQFF.

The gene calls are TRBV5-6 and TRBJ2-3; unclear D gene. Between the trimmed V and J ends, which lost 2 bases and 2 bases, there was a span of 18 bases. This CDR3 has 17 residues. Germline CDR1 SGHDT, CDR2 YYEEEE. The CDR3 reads CASSFSAESTNTDTQYF. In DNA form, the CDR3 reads TGTGCCAGCAGCTTCTCGGCGGAAAGCACAAACACAGATACGCAGTATTTT.

The CDR3 is CASSFGDGYGYTF. DNA of the CDR3: TGTGCCAGCAGCTTCGGGGATGGCTATGGCTACACCTTC. This sequence joins TRBV11-2 and TRBJ1-2; D not resolved. Trimming took 3 bases from V and 4 from J, leaving 9 bases between them. The CDR3 consists of 13 residues. Germline-derived CDR1 and CDR2 are SGHAT and FQNNGV.

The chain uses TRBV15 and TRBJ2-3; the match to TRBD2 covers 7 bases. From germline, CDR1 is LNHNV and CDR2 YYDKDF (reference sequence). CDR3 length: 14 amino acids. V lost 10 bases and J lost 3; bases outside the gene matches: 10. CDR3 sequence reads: CARAGARFTDTQYF. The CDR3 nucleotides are TGTGCCAGGGCGGGAGCGCGGTTTACAGATACGCAGTATTTT.

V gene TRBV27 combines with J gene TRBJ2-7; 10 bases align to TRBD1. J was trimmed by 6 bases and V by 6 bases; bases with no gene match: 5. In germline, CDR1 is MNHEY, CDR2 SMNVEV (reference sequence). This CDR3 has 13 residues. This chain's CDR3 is CASSPGQGFEQYF. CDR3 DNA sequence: TGTGCCAGCAGCCCGGGACAGGGGTTCGAGCAGTACTTC.

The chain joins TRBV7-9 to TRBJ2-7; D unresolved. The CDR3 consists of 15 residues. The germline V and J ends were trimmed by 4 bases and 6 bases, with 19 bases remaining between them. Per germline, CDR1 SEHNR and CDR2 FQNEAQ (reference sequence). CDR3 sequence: CASSSTTDRAGEQYF. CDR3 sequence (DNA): TGTGCCAGCAGCTCGACAACGGACCGAGCTGGCGAGCAGTACTTC.

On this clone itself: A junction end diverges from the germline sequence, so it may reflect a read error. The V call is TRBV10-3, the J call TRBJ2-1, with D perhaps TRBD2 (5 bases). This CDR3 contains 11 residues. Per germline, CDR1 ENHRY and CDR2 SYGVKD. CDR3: CAIGEEDEQFF. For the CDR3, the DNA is TGTGCCATCGGTGAGGAGGATGAGCAGTTCTTC.

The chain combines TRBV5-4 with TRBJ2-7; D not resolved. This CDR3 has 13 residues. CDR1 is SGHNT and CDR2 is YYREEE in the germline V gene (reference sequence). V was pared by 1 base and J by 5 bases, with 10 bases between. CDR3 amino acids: CASSLSSTHEQYF. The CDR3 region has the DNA TGTGCCAGCAGCTTGTCATCAACCCACGAGCAGTACTTC.

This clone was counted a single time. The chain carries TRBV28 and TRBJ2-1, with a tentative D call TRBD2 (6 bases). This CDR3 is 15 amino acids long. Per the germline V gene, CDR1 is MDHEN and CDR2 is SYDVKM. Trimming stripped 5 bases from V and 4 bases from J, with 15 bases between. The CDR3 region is CASSQIADQYNEQFF. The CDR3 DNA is TGTGCCAGCAGTCAAATAGCGGATCAATACAATGAGCAGTTCTTC. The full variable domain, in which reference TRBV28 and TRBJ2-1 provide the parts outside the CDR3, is DVKVTQSSRYLVKRTGEKVFLECVQDMDHENMFWYRQDPGLGLRLIYFSYDVKMKEKGDIPEGYSVSREKKERFSLILESASTNQTSMYLCASSQIADQYNEQFFGPGTRLTVL.

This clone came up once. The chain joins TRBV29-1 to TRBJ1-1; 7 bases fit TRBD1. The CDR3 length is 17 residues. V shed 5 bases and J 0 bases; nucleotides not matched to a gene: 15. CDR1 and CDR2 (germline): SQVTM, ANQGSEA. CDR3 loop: CSVYTGASRDVNTEAFF. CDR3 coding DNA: TGCAGCGTTTACACAGGGGCGTCCCGGGATGTGAACACTGAAGCTTTCTTT.

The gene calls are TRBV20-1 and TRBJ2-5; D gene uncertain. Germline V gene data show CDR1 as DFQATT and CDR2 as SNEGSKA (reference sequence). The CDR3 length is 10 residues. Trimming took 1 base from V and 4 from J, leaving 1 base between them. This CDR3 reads CSARVETQYF. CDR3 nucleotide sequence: TGCAGTGCTAGAGTAGAGACCCAGTACTTC.